This T cell receptor beta chain appears in the sequencing data of a study of blood T cell repertoires in COVID-19. Which cohort a participant joined came from the clinical history participants gave. Resolution of symptoms, clearance, or two negative PCRs was present in recovered Cohort 3 donors. The germline V gene encodes CDR1 SGHDT and CDR2 YYEEEE. J was trimmed by 5 bases and V by 3 bases; bases with no gene match: 5. This CDR3 contains 16 residues. TCRdb's copy holds only in-frame clones and misses some; the assay was immunoSEQ multiplex PCR. Among around 200,000 clones, approximately 90% were seen once, and the ten largest hold about 2.6%.

Sequenced: PBMCs or T cells enriched from blood (not recorded which). The chain joins TRBV5-6 to TRBJ2-3; 14 nucleotides match TRBD2. This clonotype originated in a young woman who had recovered from COVID-19. In DNA, the CDR3 is TGTGCCAGCAGCTGGGGACTAGCGGGGGATGAAGATACGCAGTATTTT. It specifies CASSWGLAGDEDTQYF. The full variable domain, with the rest looked up from reference TRBV5-6 and TRBJ2-3, is DAGVTQSPTHLIKTRGQQVTLRCSPKSGHDTVSWYQQALGQGPQFIFQYYEEEERQRGNFPDRFSGHQFPNYSSELNVNALLLGDSALYLCASSWGLAGDEDTQYFGPGTRLTVL.